This entry describes one T cell receptor (beta chain). The CDR3 runs to 19 residues. Germline V gene lookup returns CDR1 SGHNT and CDR2 YYREEE (reference sequence). V lost 4 bases, J lost 1 base, and 15 bases stayed unmatched. This sample was included in a study of T cell changes during pregnancy in multiple sclerosis. Clones were read by immunoSEQ multiplex PCR, and TCRdb kept only the in-frame ones, dropping some. The sample gives around 110,000 clones, roughly 90% of which show up once; 1.5% to 2% is in the top ten. Sample: peripheral blood, taken after pregnancy. This clonotype was obtained from a female donor with multiple sclerosis, enrolled in a pregnancy study. The chain carries TRBV5-4 and TRBJ2-3; 10 bases are shared with TRBD2. Written as DNA, the CDR3 is TGTGCCAGCAGCCAATCGGGACTAGCGTCGTGGGGCCGCACAGATACGCAGTATTTT. Encoded protein: CASSQSGLASWGRTDTQYF.